Below are 9 T cell receptor beta chains sequenced from a single sample in a study of T cell responses to AZD1222 COVID-19 vaccine. TCRdb's table, derived via immunoSEQ multiplex PCR, lists solely in-frame clones and lacks some. The sample includes 150,000 to 200,000 clones, roughly 93% seen only once; the top ten take 0.7% to 0.9%. Specimen: peripheral blood, collected on day 0 of AZD1222 vaccination. Receptors originate from an adult in good health.

The V gene is TRBV19, the J gene TRBJ1-2, with a possible D match to TRBD1 (5 bases). The V and J ends lost 1 base and 4 bases respectively, with 13 bases between them. The CDR3 has 15 amino acids. The germline gives CDR1 LNHDA, CDR2 SQIVND (reference sequence). In nucleotides, the CDR3 is TGTGCCAGTAGTATAGTCCCAACAGGCTTCTATGGCTACACCTTC. Encoded protein: CASSIVPTGFYGYTF.

The chain combines TRBV19 with TRBJ2-6; 9 bases map to TRBD1. CDR3 length: 16 residues. V was clipped by 10 bases and J by 2 bases; unmatched bases: 9. CDR1 and CDR2 (germline): LNHDA, SQIVND (reference sequence). The CDR3: CATTDRGGTGANVLTF. DNA for the CDR3: TGTGCCACCACGGACAGGGGTGGTACTGGGGCCAACGTCCTGACTTTC.

This sequence joins TRBV2 and TRBJ1-2; 9 nucleotides agree with TRBD1. After removal of 6 bases from V and 8 bases from J, the junction contained 10 bases not matched to a gene. This CDR3 has 14 residues. The V gene's germline CDR1 is SNHLY and CDR2 FYNNEI. Written as DNA, the CDR3 is TGTGCCAGCAGAGGGACAGGGTGGTCCTACGGCTACACCTTC. It encodes CASRGTGWSYGYTF.

This chain links TRBV7-9 with TRBJ1-2, with D perhaps TRBD1 (5 bases). Germline-derived CDR1 and CDR2 are SEHNR and FQNEAQ (reference sequence). CDR3 length: 13 residues. V lost 5 bases and J 8 bases, leaving 15 bases between the germline ends. CDR3 in DNA: TGTGCCAGCAGCACACAGACAGAGGTCGGCTACACCTTC. The encoded protein is CASSTQTEVGYTF.

The V and J genes are TRBV29-1 and TRBJ1-5, with D maybe TRBD1 (5 bases). The CDR3 covers 13 residues. CDR1 SQVTM and CDR2 ANQGSEA come from the germline V gene. V gave up 4 bases and J gave up 6 bases, with 13 bases separating them. DNA for the CDR3: TGCAGCGTTGGTGAAAGGGGCGGTCAGCCCCAGCATTTT. Translating gives CSVGERGGQPQHF.

The V and J genes are TRBV3-1 (or the pseudogene TRBV3-2) and TRBJ1-3; unclear D gene. This CDR3 region has 15 residues. CDR1 LGHDT and CDR2 YNNKEL come from the germline V gene (reference sequence). The V end was cut by 0 bases, the J end by 4 bases, with 10 bases between. CDR3 loop: CASSQDRMRGNTIYF. The CDR3 bases are TGTGCCAGCAGCCAAGATAGGATGCGGGGAAACACCATATATTTT.

The chain links TRBV10-3 to TRBJ1-1; possible D gene TRBD1, 6 bases. The V end lost 1 base, the J end lost 4 bases, and 10 bases lay between the germline ends. Germline V gives CDR1 ENHRY, CDR2 SYGVKD. The CDR3 loop spans 14 amino acids. CDR3 nucleotide sequence: TGTGCCATCAGTGAGTGGGGGGCGAGCACTGAAGCTTTCTTT. This encodes CAISEWGASTEAFF.

The J gene is TRBJ2-1, the V gene TRBV2, with D unclear. Germline CDR1 SNHLY, CDR2 FYNNEI. The CDR3 length is 13 residues. Trimming removed 0 bases from V and 8 bases from J, with 8 bases in between. CDR3: CASSEAWYHEQFF. CDR3 DNA sequence: TGTGCCAGCAGTGAAGCTTGGTATCATGAGCAGTTCTTC.

The chain uses TRBV6-5 and TRBJ1-2; TRBD1 matches at 8 bases. CDR1 is MNHEY, CDR2 SVGAGI, per germline. J was trimmed by 1 base and V by 8 bases; bases with no gene match: 6. This CDR3 has 14 amino acids. The CDR3 sequence: CASGGQARNYGYTF. The CDR3 DNA reads as TGTGCCAGCGGGGGACAGGCGCGTAACTATGGCTACACCTTC.